The rows below give T cell receptor beta chains drawn from one sample of a study of Graves' ophthalmopathy and Graves' hyperthyroidism. TCRdb itself ran the multiplex PCR reads through MiXCR, one entry per CDR3 protein. This sample has about 590,000 distinct CDR3 sequences, with just under 40% found just once. The specimen sequenced was peripheral blood or thyroid tissue (not recorded which). The receptors come from an adult man with Graves' hyperthyroidism. Both conserved end residues are part of each CDR3. Each record gives: clone size, V gene, J gene, D gene, CDR3 DNA, CDR3 protein. D genes are given only for firm matches. Clone size is stated in some rows and not others, as once, few, many or a class when expanded.

clone_size: NA
v_call: TRBV27
j_call: TRBJ2-7
d_call: TRBD2
cdr3_nt: TGTGCCAGCAGTTTTTTAGCGGGGACCTACGAGCAGTACTTC
cdr3_aa: CASSFLAGTYEQYF

clone_size: NA
v_call: TRBV6-5
j_call: TRBJ1-2
d_call: NA
cdr3_nt: TGTGCCAGCAGTTACGGGCGGACGGGCTATGGCTACACCTTC
cdr3_aa: CASSYGRTGYGYTF

clone_size: many
v_call: TRBV28
j_call: TRBJ1-2
d_call: NA
cdr3_nt: TGTGCCAGCAGTATCAGGACCCCGGGCTATGGCTACACCTTC
cdr3_aa: CASSIRTPGYGYTF

clone_size: few
v_call: TRBV6-5
j_call: TRBJ1-1
d_call: TRBD1
cdr3_nt: TGTGCCAGCAGTTACAGACCCGGACAGGGGAACACTGAAGCTTTCTTT
cdr3_aa: CASSYRPGQGNTEAFF

clone_size: NA
v_call: TRBV6-5
j_call: TRBJ2-5
d_call: NA
cdr3_nt: TGTGCCAGCAGTTATACGGGGGAGTCCCAAGAGACCCAGTACTTC
cdr3_aa: CASSYTGESQETQYF

clone_size: few
v_call: TRBV19
j_call: TRBJ1-4
d_call: NA
cdr3_nt: TGTGCCAGTAGTCTCGGAACGGGTTTTATGTTTGGGACTAATGAAAAACTGTTTTTT
cdr3_aa: CASSLGTGFMFGTNEKLFF

clone_size: many
v_call: TRBV12-3/TRBV12-4
j_call: TRBJ1-2
d_call: TRBD1
cdr3_nt: TGTGCCAGCAGGACAGGGGGCTTAAACTATGGCTACACCTTC
cdr3_aa: CASRTGGLNYGYTF

clone_size: many
v_call: TRBV10-3
j_call: TRBJ1-2
d_call: NA
cdr3_nt: TGTGCCATCAGTGTTGGGGGTTTAGCTACCTATGGCTACACCTTC
cdr3_aa: CAISVGGLATYGYTF

clone_size: many
v_call: TRBV12-3/TRBV12-4
j_call: TRBJ2-7
d_call: TRBD1
cdr3_nt: TGTGCCAGCAGCTTGAGGACAGGGGGGTCGTACGAGCAGTACTTC
cdr3_aa: CASSLRTGGSYEQYF

clone_size: NA
v_call: TRBV15
j_call: TRBJ2-6
d_call: NA
cdr3_nt: TGTGCCACCAGCAGAGACCCAGGGACAGGGGCCAACGTCCTGACTTTC
cdr3_aa: CATSRDPGTGANVLTF

clone_size: NA
v_call: TRBV29-1
j_call: TRBJ1-2
d_call: NA
cdr3_nt: TGCAGCGTTGTGGACGAAACAGGGAGGCCCTATGGCTACACCTTC
cdr3_aa: CSVVDETGRPYGYTF

clone_size: NA
v_call: TRBV7-3
j_call: TRBJ2-7
d_call: TRBD1
cdr3_nt: TGTGCCAGCAGCGTGCTTCCGGGACAGGGAACCTACGAGCAGTACTTC
cdr3_aa: CASSVLPGQGTYEQYF

clone_size: NA
v_call: TRBV10-2
j_call: TRBJ1-2
d_call: NA
cdr3_nt: TGCGCCAGCAGTGATTGGGGGTTTACGGATGGCTACACCTTC
cdr3_aa: CASSDWGFTDGYTF

clone_size: many
v_call: TRBV7-8
j_call: TRBJ2-7
d_call: NA
cdr3_nt: TGTGCCAGCAGCTTTCGTAGCGGCTCCTACGAGCAGTACTTC
cdr3_aa: CASSFRSGSYEQYF

clone_size: few
v_call: TRBV7-8
j_call: TRBJ2-6
d_call: TRBD1
cdr3_nt: TGTGCCAGCACCGGGACAGGGGGTTTCGGGGCCAACGTCCTGACTTTC
cdr3_aa: CASTGTGGFGANVLTF

clone_size: many
v_call: TRBV24-1
j_call: TRBJ2-2
d_call: TRBD1
cdr3_nt: TGTGCCACCAGTGAGACAGGGGGAATCACCGGGGAGCTGTTTTTT
cdr3_aa: CATSETGGITGELFF

clone_size: many
v_call: TRBV12-3/TRBV12-4
j_call: TRBJ2-5
d_call: NA
cdr3_nt: TGTGCTAGCAGCTTATCCGTCCAAGAGACCCAGTACTTC
cdr3_aa: CASSLSVQETQYF

clone_size: many
v_call: TRBV11-2
j_call: TRBJ1-6
d_call: NA
cdr3_nt: TGTGCCAGCAGCTTAGATGCGGATTCACCCCTCCACTTT
cdr3_aa: CASSLDADSPLHF

clone_size: many
v_call: TRBV6-5
j_call: TRBJ1-2
d_call: NA
cdr3_nt: TGTGCCAGCAAAGTCCGGGGGAGCGGCTACACCTTC
cdr3_aa: CASKVRGSGYTF

clone_size: NA
v_call: TRBV5-1
j_call: TRBJ2-1
d_call: TRBD2
cdr3_nt: TGCGCCAGCAGCTTCGAAGGATATAGCGGGAGGCACAATGAGCAGTTCTTC
cdr3_aa: CASSFEGYSGRHNEQFF

clone_size: NA
v_call: TRBV6-6
j_call: TRBJ2-7
d_call: NA
cdr3_nt: TGTGCCAGCAGTTATGGGGTTTCCTACGAGCAGTACTTC
cdr3_aa: CASSYGVSYEQYF

clone_size: many
v_call: TRBV6-5
j_call: TRBJ2-7
d_call: NA
cdr3_nt: TGTGCCAGCAGTTACGGAGACGGATCCTACGAGCAGTACTTC
cdr3_aa: CASSYGDGSYEQYF

clone_size: once
v_call: TRBV7-9
j_call: TRBJ2-5
d_call: NA
cdr3_nt: TGTGCCAGCAGACCTTCAGGGTGGGAGACCCAGTACTTC
cdr3_aa: CASRPSGWETQYF

clone_size: NA
v_call: TRBV5-1
j_call: TRBJ2-7
d_call: NA
cdr3_nt: TGCGCCGGCAGCTTGGACCGCCGCTCCTACGAGCAGTACTTC
cdr3_aa: CAGSLDRRSYEQYF

clone_size: many
v_call: TRBV20-1
j_call: TRBJ1-5
d_call: NA
cdr3_nt: TGCAGTGCTAGAGAACCGGCGGGAAGCAATCAGCCCCAGCATTTT
cdr3_aa: CSAREPAGSNQPQHF

clone_size: NA
v_call: TRBV15
j_call: TRBJ1-1
d_call: NA
cdr3_nt: TGTGCCACCAGCAGAGACGTTGTTGGTGCTGAAGCTTTCTTT
cdr3_aa: CATSRDVVGAEAFF

clone_size: many
v_call: TRBV6-5
j_call: TRBJ2-7
d_call: TRBD2
cdr3_nt: TGTGCCAGCAGTTACTTGGCTAGCGGGAGCTGGGGCTACGAGCAGTACTTC
cdr3_aa: CASSYLASGSWGYEQYF

clone_size: few
v_call: TRBV5-1
j_call: TRBJ2-1
d_call: TRBD2
cdr3_nt: TGCGCCAGCAGCTTGATAACTAGCGGGAACAATGAGCAGTTCTTC
cdr3_aa: CASSLITSGNNEQFF

clone_size: NA
v_call: TRBV7-9
j_call: TRBJ2-1
d_call: TRBD2
cdr3_nt: TGTGCCAGCAGCCATAGGACTAGCGGGGGTTACAATGAGCAGTTCTTC
cdr3_aa: CASSHRTSGGYNEQFF

clone_size: NA
v_call: TRBV7-9
j_call: TRBJ2-7
d_call: TRBD1
cdr3_nt: TGTGCCAGCAGCTTAGGTAGGGGACAGTGGGACAATGAGCAGTACTTC
cdr3_aa: CASSLGRGQWDNEQYF

clone_size: NA
v_call: TRBV2
j_call: TRBJ2-7
d_call: TRBD2
cdr3_nt: TGTGCCAGCAGCCCCCGGACTAGCGGGGGATACGAGCAGCACTTC
cdr3_aa: CASSPRTSGGYEQHF

clone_size: many
v_call: TRBV4-2
j_call: TRBJ1-1
d_call: TRBD1
cdr3_nt: TGTGCCAGCAGCCAAGATCCTCGACAGGGGCCTGAAGCTTTCTTT
cdr3_aa: CASSQDPRQGPEAFF

clone_size: NA
v_call: TRBV20-1
j_call: TRBJ2-2
d_call: TRBD2
cdr3_nt: TGCAGTGCTCCTAGCGGTAACACCGGGGAGCTGTTTTTT
cdr3_aa: CSAPSGNTGELFF

clone_size: NA
v_call: TRBV29-1
j_call: TRBJ1-2
d_call: TRBD1
cdr3_nt: TGCAGCGTTGTGTGGACAGGGATGGGCTACACCTTC
cdr3_aa: CSVVWTGMGYTF

clone_size: many
v_call: TRBV7-9
j_call: TRBJ2-7
d_call: TRBD1
cdr3_nt: TGTGCCAGCAGCTTAGCTGGACAGGGTGACACCTACGAGCAGTACTTC
cdr3_aa: CASSLAGQGDTYEQYF

clone_size: NA
v_call: TRBV5-6
j_call: TRBJ2-5
d_call: NA
cdr3_nt: TGTGCCAGCAGCCAAGAAGGGTCGGGCGTGAGAGAGACCCAGTACTTC
cdr3_aa: CASSQEGSGVRETQYF

clone_size: NA
v_call: TRBV7-2
j_call: TRBJ2-7
d_call: TRBD1
cdr3_nt: TGTGCCAGCAGCTTAGCCCGGACAGGAACCTACGAGCAGTACTTC
cdr3_aa: CASSLARTGTYEQYF

clone_size: NA
v_call: TRBV20-1
j_call: TRBJ2-7
d_call: NA
cdr3_nt: TGCAGTGCTAGAGATGGGAACTCCTTGTACGAGCAGTACTTC
cdr3_aa: CSARDGNSLYEQYF

clone_size: NA
v_call: TRBV28
j_call: TRBJ1-1
d_call: NA
cdr3_nt: TGTGCCAGCACCGGTTATCACTGGCAGGGATTGAACACTGAAGCTTTCTTT
cdr3_aa: CASTGYHWQGLNTEAFF

clone_size: few
v_call: TRBV7-2
j_call: TRBJ2-3
d_call: NA
cdr3_nt: TGTGCCAGCAGCGCGCTGTCCGCAGATACGCAGTATTTT
cdr3_aa: CASSALSADTQYF

clone_size: NA
v_call: TRBV19
j_call: TRBJ1-2
d_call: TRBD1
cdr3_nt: TGTGCCAGTATTCCGGGGACAGGAACTGGCTACACCTTC
cdr3_aa: CASIPGTGTGYTF

clone_size: NA
v_call: TRBV5-1
j_call: TRBJ2-3
d_call: TRBD2
cdr3_nt: TGCGCCAGCAGCTGGGGGCTTAGCGGGAAGGAGACAGATACGCAGTATTTT
cdr3_aa: CASSWGLSGKETDTQYF

clone_size: many
v_call: TRBV25-1
j_call: TRBJ1-3
d_call: NA
cdr3_nt: TGTGCCAGCAGTGAATCTTTCATCTGGGGGGATAGCTCTGGAAACACCATATATTTT
cdr3_aa: CASSESFIWGDSSGNTIYF